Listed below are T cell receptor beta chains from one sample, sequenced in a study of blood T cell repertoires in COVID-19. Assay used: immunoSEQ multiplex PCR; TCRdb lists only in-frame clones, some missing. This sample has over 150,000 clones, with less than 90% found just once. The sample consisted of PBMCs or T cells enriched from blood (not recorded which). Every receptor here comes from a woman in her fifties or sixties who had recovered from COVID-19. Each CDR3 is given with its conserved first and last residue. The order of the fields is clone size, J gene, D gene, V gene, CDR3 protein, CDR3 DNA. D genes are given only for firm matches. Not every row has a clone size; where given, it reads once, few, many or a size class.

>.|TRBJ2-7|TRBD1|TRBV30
CAWSVRQGVGAEQYF
TGTGCCTGGAGTGTACGCCAGGGGGTTGGTGCCGAGCAGTACTTC
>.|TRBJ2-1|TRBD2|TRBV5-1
CASSGTSGSVEQFF
TGCGCCAGCAGCGGGACTAGCGGGAGTGTTGAGCAGTTCTTC
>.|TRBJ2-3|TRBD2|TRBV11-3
CASSLRTSGTDTQYF
TGTGCCAGCAGCTTAAGGACTAGCGGCACAGATACGCAGTATTTT
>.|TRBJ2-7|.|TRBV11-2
CASRNHGGEQYF
TGTGCCAGCAGGAACCACGGAGGCGAGCAGTACTTC
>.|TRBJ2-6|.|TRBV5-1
CASSPAVGSGANVLTF
TGCGCCAGCAGCCCGGCGGTGGGGAGTGGGGCCAACGTCCTGACTTTC
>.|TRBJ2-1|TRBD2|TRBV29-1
CSVVASGSHIDEQFF
TGCAGCGTTGTGGCTAGCGGGAGTCATATAGATGAGCAGTTCTTC
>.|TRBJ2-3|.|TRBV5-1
CASSQAGTSTDTQYF
TGCGCCAGCAGCCAAGCCGGGACTTCCACAGATACGCAGTATTTT
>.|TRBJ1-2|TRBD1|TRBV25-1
CASSVTTGGGGYTF
TGTGCCAGCAGTGTTACAACAGGGGGCGGGGGCTACACCTTC
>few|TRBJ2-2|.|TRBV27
CATSRGGELFF
TGTGCCACCAGCAGGGGCGGGGAGCTGTTTTTT
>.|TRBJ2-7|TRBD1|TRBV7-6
CASSLQTGESYEQYF
TGTGCCAGCAGCTTACAGACAGGGGAAAGCTACGAGCAGTACTTC
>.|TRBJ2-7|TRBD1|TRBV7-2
CASSRDRGQNEQYF
TGTGCCAGCAGCCGGGACAGGGGGCAAAACGAGCAGTACTTC
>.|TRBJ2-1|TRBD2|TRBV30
CAWNGLAGGSDEQFF
TGTGCCTGGAACGGACTAGCGGGAGGTTCGGATGAGCAGTTCTTC
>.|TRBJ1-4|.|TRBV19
CASSSRTNEKLFF
TGTGCCAGTAGTAGCAGGACTAATGAAAAACTGTTTTTT
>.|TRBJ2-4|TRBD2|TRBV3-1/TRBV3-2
CASTSGRSKNIQYF
TGTGCCAGCACGAGCGGGAGGTCCAAAAACATTCAGTACTTC
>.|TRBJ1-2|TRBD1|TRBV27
CASSLSGTGGAYGYTF
TGTGCCAGCAGTTTATCGGGGACAGGGGGCGCTTATGGCTACACCTTC
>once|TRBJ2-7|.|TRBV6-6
CASSPAMAHLGQYF
TGTGCCAGCAGCCCTGCAATGGCCCATCTTGGGCAGTACTTC
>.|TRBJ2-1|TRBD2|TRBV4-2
CASSQESSGSDEQFF
TGTGCCAGCAGCCAAGAGTCTAGCGGGAGCGATGAGCAGTTCTTC
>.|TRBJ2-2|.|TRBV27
CASSLTRSGLTGELFF
TGTGCCAGCAGCCTAACCCGATCGGGTCTAACCGGGGAGCTGTTTTTT
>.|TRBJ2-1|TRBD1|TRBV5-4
CASSLGDRGLFRSFF
TGTGCCAGCAGCTTGGGGGACAGGGGGCTCTTCCGATCGTTCTTC
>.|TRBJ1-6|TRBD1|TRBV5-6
CASRGQGDSPLHF
TGTGCCAGCAGGGGACAGGGGGATTCACCCCTCCACTTT
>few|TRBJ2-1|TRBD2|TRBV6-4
CASSPAGGDYNEQFF
TGTGCCAGCAGTCCAGCGGGAGGGGACTACAATGAGCAGTTCTTC
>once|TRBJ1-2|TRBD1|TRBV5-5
CASSAGQGANYGYTF
TGTGCCAGCAGCGCCGGACAGGGGGCTAACTATGGCTACACCTTC
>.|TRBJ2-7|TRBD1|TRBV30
CAWSVPRTGGFHEQYF
TGTGCCTGGAGTGTACCACGGACAGGGGGCTTTCACGAGCAGTACTTC
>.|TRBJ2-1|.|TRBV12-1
CASSPRSNEQFF
TGTGCCAGCAGCCCGCGTAGCAATGAGCAGTTCTTC
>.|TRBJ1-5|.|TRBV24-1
CATSVRSSNQPQHF
TGTGCCACCAGTGTACGGTCTAGCAATCAGCCCCAGCATTTT
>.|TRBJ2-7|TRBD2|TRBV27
CASSFSSGGFYEQYF
TGTGCCAGCAGCTTCTCTAGCGGGGGGTTCTACGAGCAGTACTTC
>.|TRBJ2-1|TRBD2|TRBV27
CASSLSSSGGGRNEQFF
TGTGCCAGCAGTTTATCCAGTAGCGGGGGGGGTCGGAATGAGCAGTTCTTC
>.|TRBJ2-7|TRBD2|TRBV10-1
CASSELRDPGGVKEQYF
TGCGCCAGCAGTGAGTTAAGGGATCCGGGAGGCGTAAAGGAGCAGTACTTC
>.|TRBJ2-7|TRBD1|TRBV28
CASSRPGQTYEQYF
TGTGCCAGCAGTAGACCGGGACAGACCTACGAGCAGTACTTC
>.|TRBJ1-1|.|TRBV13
CASSFNRDKEEAFF
TGTGCCAGCAGCTTTAACCGGGACAAGGAGGAAGCTTTCTTT
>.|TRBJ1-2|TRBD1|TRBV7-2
CASSSRDRGVYGYTF
TGTGCCAGCAGCTCCCGGGACAGGGGGGTCTATGGCTACACCTTC
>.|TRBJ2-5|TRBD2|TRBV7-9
CASSWAGGAMETQYF
TGTGCCAGCAGCTGGGCGGGAGGGGCGATGGAGACCCAGTACTTC
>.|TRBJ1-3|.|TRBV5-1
CASSPDSVGNTIYF
TGCGCCAGCAGTCCCGACTCGGTCGGAAACACCATATATTTT
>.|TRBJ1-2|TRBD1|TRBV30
CAWSSTGIRPTGYTF
TGTGCCTGGAGCTCGACAGGGATCAGACCCACTGGCTACACCTTC